These 18 T cell receptor beta chains were sequenced from one sample in a study of cytomegalovirus exposure and HLA in healthy donors. Primers: 60 Vbeta forward and 13 Jbeta reverse. The data were produced by immunoSEQ multiplex PCR, yet TCRdb's version contains in-frame clones alone and is incomplete. The top ten hold around 2.8% of the sample, which has approximately 160,000 clones, about 70% seen once. The sequenced material came from PBMCs. The receptors were sampled from a middle-aged woman in good health and CMV-seropositive.

CDR3 protein: CASARDEAFF. The CDR3 DNA follows: TGTGCCAGCGCGAGGGATGAGGCTTTCTTT. This chain links TRBV28 with TRBJ1-1; D is unclear. The germline V gene has CDR1 MDHEN and CDR2 SYDVKM. This CDR3 is 10 amino acids long. Trimming stripped 8 bases from V and 11 bases from J, with 12 bases between.

This clone has a handful of counts. The J gene is TRBJ2-7, the V gene TRBV5-5; 8 bases map to TRBD1. V lost 4 bases and J lost 5; bases outside the gene matches: 5. The CDR3 spans 13 residues. Germline CDR1 is SGHKS and CDR2 is YYEKEE (reference sequence). Written as DNA, the CDR3 is TGTGCCAGCAGCAGGGGACAGGCTGACGAGCAGTACTTC. The encoded protein is CASSRGQADEQYF.

The J gene is TRBJ2-1, the V gene TRBV28; D not certain. Trimming took 1 base from V and 13 from J, leaving 8 bases between them. Germline V lookup: CDR1 MDHEN, CDR2 SYDVKM. The CDR3 has 11 residues. CDR3 sequence: CASSLSTVQFF. The CDR3 DNA reads TGTGCCAGCAGTTTATCAACGGTACAGTTCTTC.

Only a few counts were recorded for this clone. This rearrangement joins TRBV5-5 to TRBJ2-7, with D possibly matching TRBD1 (5 bases). The CDR3 consists of 14 residues. Germline CDR1 and CDR2: SGHKS and YYEKEE (reference sequence). Between the trimmed V and J ends, which lost 2 bases and 2 bases, there was a span of 11 bases. CDR3 in DNA: TGTGCCAGCAGCTTAAAGGGGCGGCCCTACGAGCAGTACTTC. Its protein is CASSLKGRPYEQYF.

The genes are TRBV5-6 and TRBJ1-1; 8 positions match TRBD1. The V gene end was trimmed by 6 bases and the J gene end by 5 bases; junction bases not matched to a gene: 6. The CDR3 has 13 amino acids. Germline V CDR1 and CDR2: SGHDT, YYEEEE. The chain's CDR3 is CASTADRGTEAFF. DNA of the CDR3: TGTGCCAGCACCGCAGACAGGGGAACTGAAGCTTTCTTT.

This clone has only one observation. A junction end diverges from the germline sequence, so it may reflect a read error. The chain combines TRBV19 with TRBJ1-4, with 7 bases lining up with TRBD1. The CDR3 loop spans 16 amino acids. Germline CDR1 reads LNHDA; CDR2 reads SQIVND (reference sequence). The CDR3 DNA is TGTGCCAGTAATATATCCCCGAGACAGGGTTATGAAAAACTGTTTTTT. It yields the protein CASNISPRQGYEKLFF.

In regard to this clone: One end of the junction is discordant with germline, which a read error may explain. This chain connects TRBV7-9 to TRBJ1-1, with unresolved D. The CDR3 is made up of 12 amino acids. Germline loops: CDR1 SEHNR, CDR2 FQNEAQ (reference sequence). CDR3 DNA sequence: TGTTCCAGCAGGCGAAGTAACACTGAAGCTTTCTTT. This translates into CSSRRSNTEAFF.

This chain links TRBV5-4 with TRBJ2-3, with 11 bases matching TRBD2. The junction had 8 bases not matched to a gene; V was cut back by 4 bases and J by 1 base. Germline-derived CDR1 and CDR2 are SGHNT and YYREEE (reference sequence). The CDR3 covers 17 residues. CDR3 region: CASSPLVSGGGTDTQYF. The DNA of the CDR3 is TGTGCCAGCAGCCCCCTCGTTAGCGGGGGGGGCACAGATACGCAGTATTTT. Full variable domain (remainder filled in from reference TRBV5-4 and TRBJ2-3): ETGVTQSPTHLIKTRGQQVTLRCSSQSGHNTVSWYQQALGQGPQFIFQYYREEENGRGNFPPRFSGLQFPNYSSELNVNALELDDSALYLCASSPLVSGGGTDTQYFGPGTRLTVL.

This clone turned up a few times. The genes are TRBV10-3 and TRBJ1-4, with 8 nucleotides matching TRBD1. The CDR3 extends over 15 amino acids. CDR1 ENHRY and CDR2 SYGVKD come from the germline V gene. The junction had 6 bases not matched to a gene; V was cut back by 2 bases and J by 7 bases. CDR3 DNA: TGTGCCATCAGTGAGGGACAGGGAGGGATTGAAAAACTGTTTTTT. Translated, it gives CAISEGQGGIEKLFF.

Details on this clone: One end of the junction varies from germline; a read error may be responsible. This chain connects TRBV28 to TRBJ2-7, with 9 nucleotides matching TRBD2. This CDR3 is built from 16 residues. Germline-derived CDR1 and CDR2 are MDHEN and SYDVKM. The CDR3 region is CASSSFSGRATYEQHF. The CDR3 nucleotides are TGTGCCAGCAGTTCCTTTAGCGGGAGAGCCACCTACGAGCAGCACTTC.

The rearrangement joins TRBV25-1 to TRBJ1-4; the match to TRBD1 covers 8 bases. The V gene's germline CDR1 is MGHDK and CDR2 SYGVNS. V lost 6 bases, J lost 7 bases, and 7 bases stayed unmatched. There are 14 residues in the CDR3. The CDR3 sequence is CASSPGQGGEKLFF. CDR3 in DNA: TGTGCCAGCAGCCCCGGACAGGGCGGTGAAAAACTGTTTTTT.

V usage is TRBV28 and J usage is TRBJ1-5; no clear D gene. In germline, CDR1 is MDHEN, CDR2 SYDVKM. V was pared by 1 base and J by 6 bases, with 22 bases between. This CDR3 has 18 amino acids. CDR3 coding DNA: TGTGCCAGCAGTTTATACTCCCAATCCCCTATTTTCGGTCAGCCCCAGCATTTT. It codes for CASSLYSQSPIFGQPQHF.

On this clone: Other DNA sequences in this specimen translate into the identical CDR3. This chain uses TRBV28 with TRBJ1-1; 8 bases line up with TRBD1. V shed 4 bases and J 3 bases; nucleotides not matched to a gene: 4. The CDR3 is 14 residues long. From germline, CDR1 is MDHEN and CDR2 SYDVKM. In DNA, the CDR3 is TGTGCCAGCAGTTCAGGACAGGGAGACACTGAAGCTTTCTTT. The encoded protein is CASSSGQGDTEAFF.

The chain couples TRBV6-1 to TRBJ2-7, with D maybe TRBD1 (6 bases). Trimming removed 8 bases from V and 1 base from J, with 15 bases in between. The CDR3 runs to 14 residues. CDR1 is MNHNS, CDR2 SASEGT, per germline. The CDR3 nucleotides read TGTGCCAGCTTGACGGGCAGGGGATCCTACGAGCAGTACTTC. It encodes CASLTGRGSYEQYF.

The chain has TRBV19 and TRBJ2-6; 8 bases line up with TRBD1. The V and J ends lost 4 bases and 0 bases, in that order; junction bases with no gene match: 8. Germline V CDR1 and CDR2: LNHDA, SQIVND (reference sequence). The CDR3 contains 18 residues. The CDR3 DNA is TGTGCCAGTAGTACACAGGGGGAAGGCTACTCTGGGGCCAACGTCCTGACTTTC. The encoded protein is CASSTQGEGYSGANVLTF.

The genes are TRBV7-8 and TRBJ2-1, with D maybe TRBD2 (6 bases). The germline V gene has CDR1 SGHVS and CDR2 FQNEAQ. The CDR3 extends over 14 amino acids. V was pared by 1 base and J by 9 bases, with 13 bases between. CDR3 sequence (DNA): TGTGCCAGCAGCTTAGGCGGGAACGCCCCTGAGCAGTTCTTC. As protein: CASSLGGNAPEQFF.

The chain uses TRBV5-1 and TRBJ1-1, with a possible D match to TRBD1 (5 bases). The CDR3 sequence is 13 residues long. Germline CDR1 is SGHRS and CDR2 is YFSETQ. Trimming cost V 4 bases and J 2 bases, with 9 bases left between them. CDR3 coding DNA: TGCGCCAGCAGCGAGCAGGGCAACACTGAAGCTTTCTTT. As protein: CASSEQGNTEAFF.

The chain employs TRBV5-1 and TRBJ2-3, with 8 bases that match TRBD2. The germline V gene has CDR1 SGHRS and CDR2 YFSETQ. The length of the CDR3 is 15 residues. Losses at the gene ends were 2 bases for V and 4 bases for J; bases not matched to a gene: 6. CDR3 DNA: TGCGCCAGCAGCTTCCTTAGCGGGGTCCCAGATACGCAGTATTTT. Its protein is CASSFLSGVPDTQYF. Combining the CDR3 with reference TRBV5-1 and TRBJ2-3 gives the whole variable domain KAGVTQTPRYLIKTRGQQVTLSCSPISGHRSVSWYQQTPGQGLQFLFEYFSETQRNKGNFPGRFSGRQFSNSRSEMNVSTLELGDSALYLCASSFLSGVPDTQYFGPGTRLTVL.